The rows below give T cell receptor beta chains drawn from one sample of a study of T cell responses to AZD1222 COVID-19 vaccine. Libraries were prepared by immunoSEQ multiplex PCR; TCRdb keeps only in-frame clonotypes and omits some of them. The profile covers about 150,000 clones, with about 90% appearing a single time and over 1.3% taken by the ten largest. Sequenced here: peripheral blood, sampled on day 0 of AZD1222 vaccination. The receptors shown here come from an adult in good health. The CDR3 runs from the conserved cysteine through the conserved F or W.

v_call	j_call	cdr3_aa
TRBV7-9	TRBJ1-1	CASSQGNTEAFF
TRBV7-3	TRBJ2-7	CASSDLGSHEQYF
TRBV6-5	TRBJ1-2	CASNGQGDNRYGYTF
TRBV19	TRBJ1-2	CASSVGISRGGYTF
TRBV11-2	TRBJ2-7	CASSLDAPSGLAGYEQYF
TRBV11-2	TRBJ2-3	CASSPPGGGTDTQYF
TRBV5-1	TRBJ2-7	CASSPTHRDGEQYF
TRBV7-3	TRBJ1-1	CASSLGDTMGAFF
TRBV18	TRBJ1-1	CASSPAVERWAFF
TRBV10-3	TRBJ1-3	CASKQESGNTIYF
TRBV14	TRBJ2-2	CASSPSNTFSEVSGELFF
TRBV5-1	TRBJ1-2	CASSLAAGETGYGYTF
TRBV4-2	TRBJ2-4	CASSQDRPNIQYF
TRBV7-2	TRBJ1-1	CASSPGATGITEAFF
TRBV4-1	TRBJ2-1	CASSQDQRTSYNEQFF
TRBV10-3	TRBJ2-1	CAIRALSGGERNEQFF
TRBV4-1	TRBJ2-7	CASSRGTGGHEQYF
TRBV6-4	TRBJ1-4	CASSAPPGPTNEKLFF